This T cell receptor beta chain came from a study of cytotoxic CD8 clonotypes in ibrutinib-treated CLL. About the study: The study included 11 relapsed/refractory and 15 treatment-naive patients; 17 had IGHV unmutated disease. Complete response was seen in 2 patients and partial in approximately 25; approximately 12 progressed and approximately 14 stayed remitted after a median roughly 65 months. There were, on average, approximately 260,000 productive templates and tens of thousands of productive rearrangements per sample. General study points: Higher circulating CD8+ T-cell counts strongly accompanied higher baseline clonality, above age-matched healthy donors.

Details on this clone: Its target is unknown.

The method was immunoSEQ multiplex PCR; TCRdb's version includes in-frame clones alone and lacks a portion of them. The sample lists tens of thousands of clones, around two thirds occurring once. The V gene end was trimmed by 6 bases and the J gene end by 4 bases; junction bases not matched to a gene: 8. This CDR3 spans 14 amino acids. CDR1 and CDR2 from the germline V gene are KGHSH and LQKENI. This clonotype originated in a human donor with chronic lymphocytic leukemia. The sequencing here drew on PBMCs, taken at disease progression, from a patient treated with ibrutinib. The rearrangement joins TRBV18 to TRBJ2-5, with 7 nucleotides matching TRBD1. The CDR3 sequence is CASSHDRVRETQYF. The CDR3 DNA reads as TGTGCCAGCTCGCACGACAGGGTGAGAGAGACCCAGTACTTC. Full variable domain (rest looked up from reference TRBV18 and TRBJ2-5): NAGVMQNPRHLVRRRGQEARLRCSPMKGHSHVYWYRQLPEEGLKFMVYLQKENIIDESGMPKERFSAEFPKEGPSILRIQQVVRGDSAAYFCASSHDRVRETQYFGPGTRLLVL.